Below, one T cell receptor (beta chain) is given with its context. Its cognate antigen has yet to be identified. Base qualities are not at hand, and no much larger clone is one base apart. The V end loses 2 bases and the J end loses 8 bases, and a stretch of 7 bases separates them. The CDR3 has 11 amino acids, counting the end cysteine and phenylalanine. Only CDR3 DNA is held: 33 bases, read in frame from base 1. The CDR3 regions of human TCRbeta chains were analyzed by immunosequencing. The paper's data handling went like this. TCRs in the repertoires were compared against a reference library of SARS-CoV-2-specific TCRs that had been generated with the MIRA antigen-specificity platform. Breadth was defined as the fraction of unique TCRs that were SARS-CoV-2-associated, and depth was defined as the fraction of total T cells that were SARS-CoV-2-associated. Using the MIRA data, every spike-specific TCR was mapped to the spike region that the TCR reacted to and assigned to either a CD4 or a CD8 class. Log10-transformed breadth and depth values were compared by one-way ANOVA with Sidak's multiple comparisons tests. What TCRdb holds here is the immuneACCESS table cut down to in-frame rearrangements. Part of the clones is not present; checked against another copy, under half of the missing clones reflect an unresolved V gene, and the others are unexplained. D and trimming were read from the DNA, whereas the V and J calls and clone size are those reported in that table. The sample includes 100,000 to 150,000 clones, with approximately 86% observed a single time. The ten largest clones take up 1.3% to 1.5% of the sample.

This specimen belongs to a study of T cell responses to AZD1222 COVID-19 vaccine (dated by TCRdb to the early 2020s). With regard to the full study: AZD1222 recipients whose second dose came at about 4 weeks and those whose second dose came at about 12 weeks were combined into one group, since spike-specific TCR depth and breadth did not differ between the two schedules. Trial participants were enrolled into age subgroups of 18-55, 56-69 and 70-plus years, which contained roughly 140, 27 and 60 TCR-sequenced participants, respectively. TCR sequencing covered 230 to 250 trial participants: 207 given two doses of AZD1222 and about 26 given two doses of MenACWY control vaccine. The research as a whole found: Reportedly, close to half of the unique spike-specific TCRs recognized epitopes lying outside the regions that are mutated in the B.1.351 and B.1.1.7 variants. Conclusions about previously exposed vaccinees are limited, since just 5 or 6 AZD1222 recipients were seropositive for SARS-CoV-2 at baseline. Because no samples from the day 14 peak response were available, repertoires could be characterized only after the peak T cell response. In the small 56-69-year group, the increase in depth fell short of significance, most likely because of low power. Vaccine-associated CD4 TCRs spanned the whole spike protein, with dominant responses in regions 160-218 and 743-854. A significant rise in spike-specific TCR breadth and depth was observed after two AZD1222 doses relative to day 0 and relative to MenACWY recipients. Participants were mostly white British and included more females than males, and it was suggested by the authors that clonal diversity may have been underestimated.

The meaning of the sample's time point label: baseline before first vaccination. Vaccinee samples came from UK trials COV001 and COV002, including a single-blind randomized controlled phase 2/3 trial of AZD1222 (ChAdOx1 nCoV-19) in healthy adults. For TCRbeta chain sequencing, PBMC samples from trial participants were taken at day 0 and at day 28 after the second dose. Source: peripheral blood, taken on day 0 of AZD1222 vaccination. The chain links TRBV12-3 or TRBV12-4 with TRBJ2-7; no confident D gene assignment can be made. The TCR comes from an adult in good health. The CDR3 has the sequence CASSLQAQQYF. The sequenced DNA: TGTGCCAGCAGTTTACAGGCACAGCAGTACTTC.